The 26 T cell receptor beta chains below all came from one sample that was sequenced in a study of blood T cell repertoires in COVID-19. Here immunoSEQ multiplex PCR was the method, and the copy in TCRdb shows in-frame clones only, minus some. The sample includes some 140,000 clones, roughly 83% of them seen just once. The sample comprised PBMCs or T cells enriched from blood (not recorded which). Every receptor here comes from a middle-aged man with acute COVID-19.

J is TRBJ2-7 and V is TRBV9, with TRBD2 matching over 11 bases. The CDR3 loop spans 15 amino acids. CDR1 is SGDLS, CDR2 YYNGEE, per germline. The V and J ends lost 3 bases and 2 bases, in that order; junction bases with no gene match: 4. The CDR3 spells CASSGFSGRAYEQYF. CDR3 coding DNA: TGTGCCAGCAGCGGATTTAGCGGGAGGGCCTACGAGCAGTACTTC.

This chain joins TRBV15 and TRBJ1-2; the match to TRBD1 covers 9 bases. The CDR3 runs to 13 residues. CDR1 and CDR2 (germline): LNHNV, YYDKDF (reference sequence). V shed 5 bases and J 9 bases; nucleotides not matched to a gene: 7. Here the CDR3 reads CATSWDRVLSYTF. The CDR3, as DNA: TGTGCCACCAGCTGGGACAGGGTTTTGAGCTACACCTTC.

This chain's CDR3 is CASSPPGWEGSYNEQFF. CDR3 bases: TGTGCCAGCTCACCACCTGGGTGGGAGGGCTCCTACAATGAGCAGTTCTTC. This chain uses TRBV18 with TRBJ2-1; 7 positions agree with TRBD2. The ends lost 0 bases at V and 0 bases at J; junction bases unmatched: 5. The germline V gene has CDR1 KGHSH and CDR2 LQKENI. The CDR3 sequence is 17 residues long.

This clone was found once. J is TRBJ1-1 and V is TRBV11-2; D call uncertain. The CDR3 covers 11 residues. Between the trimmed V and J ends, which lost 5 bases and 3 bases, there was a span of 4 bases. From germline, CDR1 is SGHAT and CDR2 FQNNGV. This CDR3 reads CASSPYTEAFF. The CDR3 region has the DNA TGTGCCAGCAGCCCCTACACTGAAGCTTTCTTT.

The rearrangement uses TRBV3-1 (or the pseudogene TRBV3-2) and TRBJ1-1; TRBD1 is a possible D gene (5 bases). CDR1 LGHDT and CDR2 YNNKEL come from the germline V gene (reference sequence). V dropped 4 bases and J dropped 7 bases, with 10 bases sitting between them. The CDR3 runs 12 residues. CDR3 sequence (DNA): TGTGCCAGCAGCCGCGGGACTTTTGAAGCTTTCTTT. This sequence encodes CASSRGTFEAFF.

The chain carries TRBV14 and TRBJ1-2; a weak D match, TRBD1 (6 bases). The V and J ends lost 1 base and 1 base respectively, with 16 bases between them. This CDR3 is built from 17 residues. In germline, CDR1 is SGHDN, CDR2 FVKESK. In DNA form, the CDR3 reads TGTGCCAGCAGCCAAGCCCTGACAGGAGATATTAACTATGGCTACACCTTC. This gives the protein CASSQALTGDINYGYTF.

This clone is a singleton in its sample. The rearrangement joins TRBV11-3 to TRBJ2-1, with D possibly matching TRBD1 (6 bases). V lost 1 base and J 8 bases, leaving 9 bases between the germline ends. This CDR3 is 13 amino acids long. Germline-derived CDR1 and CDR2 are SGHNT and YENEEA. The CDR3 region has the DNA TGTGCCAGCAGCTTAGGAGGGGGAGATGAGCAGTTCTTC. It codes for CASSLGGGDEQFF.

The count of this clone is one. This chain joins TRBV7-9 and TRBJ1-3, with TRBD1 as a possible D gene (6 bases). The germline CDR1 and CDR2 sequences are SEHNR and FQNEAQ (reference sequence). The CDR3 covers 19 residues. V lost 5 bases to trimming and J lost 0 bases, with 23 bases between them. The CDR3 nucleotides are TGTGCCAGCAGCCCCTACCCCAGGGGAAGGTTGGGCTCTGGAAACACCATATATTTT. Translation: CASSPYPRGRLGSGNTIYF.

This chain connects TRBV4-3 to TRBJ2-4; 9 nucleotides align to TRBD1. With 3 bases clipped from V and 0 bases from J, the junction kept 12 bases outside the gene matches. CDR1 is LGHNA, CDR2 YSLEER, per germline. This CDR3 has 19 residues. The CDR3 sequence: CASSHHWTPGQGAKNIQYF. In DNA, the CDR3 is TGCGCCAGCAGCCACCATTGGACTCCGGGACAGGGAGCCAAAAACATTCAGTACTTC.

The CDR3 spells CASSLRGYTGELFF. The CDR3 coding sequence is TGCGCCAGCAGCTTACGGGGGTACACCGGGGAGCTGTTTTTT. The chain carries TRBV5-1 and TRBJ2-2; D is possibly TRBD2 (6 bases). Germline loops: CDR1 SGHRS, CDR2 YFSETQ. V was shortened by 2 bases and J by 3 bases, with 8 bases between the two germline ends. The length of the CDR3 is 14 residues. Variable domain in full (rest from reference TRBV5-1 and TRBJ2-2): KAGVTQTPRYLIKTRGQQVTLSCSPISGHRSVSWYQQTPGQGLQFLFEYFSETQRNKGNFPGRFSGRQFSNSRSEMNVSTLELGDSALYLCASSLRGYTGELFFGEGSRLTVL.

V is TRBV2 and J is TRBJ1-4; TRBD1 aligns across 7 bases. Germline CDR1 SNHLY, CDR2 FYNNEI. The trim removed 6 bases at V and 0 bases at J, leaving 7 bases unmatched. The CDR3 spans 16 residues. DNA for the CDR3: TGTGCCAGCAGACGGGACAGACCCGCAACTAATGAAAAACTGTTTTTT. As protein: CASRRDRPATNEKLFF.

The gene calls are TRBV6-6 and TRBJ1-1; no reliable D call. The CDR3 contains 14 residues. Germline CDR1 MNHNY, CDR2 SVGAGI (reference sequence). V was pared by 7 bases and J by 3 bases, with 15 bases between. This CDR3 reads CASTPRGGDTEAFF. For the CDR3, the DNA is TGTGCCAGCACCCCTCGGGGAGGCGACACTGAAGCTTTCTTT.

This clone turned up a few times. DNA of the CDR3: TGTGCCAGCAGCTTGGGGGATCGGGGCACTGAAGCTTTCTTT. This translates into CASSLGDRGTEAFF. The chain has TRBV5-5 and TRBJ1-1; D uncertain. Germline V lookup: CDR1 SGHKS, CDR2 YYEKEE (reference sequence). CDR3 length: 14 amino acids. The V end lost 0 bases, the J end lost 4 bases, and 10 bases lay between the germline ends.

The rearrangement uses TRBV10-1 and TRBJ2-1, with TRBD2 matching over 14 bases. The length of the CDR3 is 16 residues. CDR1 is WNHNN, CDR2 SYGVQD, per germline (reference sequence). The junction had 11 bases not matched to a gene; V was cut back by 8 bases and J by 8 bases. CDR3 nucleotides: TGCGCCAGCTCCGGGACTAGCGGGAGTGGGGGCGATGAGCAGTTCTTC. It yields the protein CASSGTSGSGGDEQFF.

This rearrangement joins TRBV4-1 to TRBJ1-1, with D perhaps TRBD1 (5 bases). V was shortened by 0 bases and J by 4 bases, with 15 bases between the two germline ends. The CDR3 extends over 16 amino acids. CDR1 and CDR2 from the germline V gene are MGHRA and YSYEKL. In DNA form, the CDR3 reads TGCGCCAGCAGCCAAGATGGGGGGGAAGGAGGCACTGAAGCTTTCTTT. Its translation is CASSQDGGEGGTEAFF.

The V call is TRBV6-1, the J call TRBJ1-2, with D possibly TRBD1 on 5 matching bases. This CDR3 spans 15 amino acids. The V gene's germline CDR1 is MNHNS and CDR2 SASEGT. V dropped 2 bases and J dropped 4 bases, with 14 bases sitting between them. The CDR3 reads CASSETSGGGYGYTF. The CDR3 DNA reads TGTGCCAGCAGTGAAACCTCCGGGGGAGGCTATGGCTACACCTTC.

This clone was seen a handful of times. V usage is TRBV24-1 and J usage is TRBJ2-3; 11 bases line up with TRBD2. Per the germline V gene, CDR1 is KGHDR and CDR2 is SFDVKD. The CDR3 spans 16 residues. The J segment lost 6 bases and the V segment lost 8 bases, leaving 12 bases of the junction unmatched. CDR3 nucleotides: TGTGCCACCACCGAGACTAGCGGGATTTTAACGGATACGCAGTATTTT. Residues: CATTETSGILTDTQYF.

V and J are TRBV6-5 and TRBJ2-1, with TRBD1 matching 9 bases. The J segment lost 8 bases and the V segment lost 7 bases, leaving 12 bases of the junction unmatched. The CDR3 loop spans 15 amino acids. Looked up from germline, CDR1 is MNHEY and CDR2 is SVGAGI. DNA for the CDR3: TGTGCCAGCAATTCAACAGGGGGCGAATTCCATGAGCAGTTCTTC. Its protein product is CASNSTGGEFHEQFF.

This clone was seen only once. The genes are TRBV30 and TRBJ2-1; TRBD2 aligns across 13 bases. The CDR3 spans 15 residues. Germline lookup yields CDR1 GTSNPN and CDR2 SVGIG (reference sequence). Germline trimming cut 2 bases from V and 8 bases from J; bases unmatched to any gene: 6. The CDR3 spells CAWSLLAGGVDEQFF. The CDR3 DNA sequence: TGTGCCTGGAGTCTACTAGCGGGGGGGGTCGATGAGCAGTTCTTC.

The chain has TRBV5-1 and TRBJ2-5; 9 nucleotides align to TRBD1. V shed 4 bases, J shed 0 bases, and the junction held 4 bases outside the gene matches. Germline CDR1 and CDR2: SGHRS and YFSETQ. This CDR3 comprises 15 residues. CDR3 region: CASSPGTGYQETQYF. CDR3 DNA sequence: TGCGCCAGCAGCCCCGGGACAGGGTACCAAGAGACCCAGTACTTC.

J is TRBJ2-1 and V is TRBV5-1; 9 nucleotides line up with TRBD2. The CDR3 is 16 residues long. Trimming took 2 bases from V and 5 from J; bases not matched to a gene: 8. The germline V gene has CDR1 SGHRS and CDR2 YFSETQ. CDR3 protein: CASSFGREGLHNEQFF. As DNA, the CDR3 is TGCGCCAGCAGCTTTGGGCGGGAGGGCCTCCACAATGAGCAGTTCTTC.

This clone was seen just once. The chain carries TRBV7-6 and TRBJ2-3; 11 bases match TRBD2. Losses at the gene ends were 3 bases for V and 5 bases for J; bases not matched to a gene: 7. Germline CDR1 reads SGHVS; CDR2 reads FNYEAQ. This CDR3 spans 16 amino acids. The CDR3 protein is CASSFRSGGAGDTQYF. The CDR3 coding sequence is TGTGCCAGCAGCTTCCGTAGCGGGGGGGCCGGAGATACGCAGTATTTT.

Points on this clone: Since a much larger clone is just one base distant, this may be a read error. The chain combines TRBV7-8 with TRBJ2-7; no definite D call. Germline CDR1 and CDR2: SGHVS and FQNEAQ. There are 13 residues in the CDR3. The V end lost 1 base, the J end lost 2 bases, and 6 bases lay between the germline ends. The CDR3 bases are TGTGCCAGCAGCTTAGACAGAGCCTACGAGCAGTACTTC. It codes for CASSLDRAYEQYF.

The chain couples TRBV6-4 to TRBJ1-1; maybe TRBD1 (5 bases). The length of the CDR3 is 16 residues. CDR1 MRHNA and CDR2 SNTAGT come from the germline V gene. Trimming took off 2 bases at V and 5 bases at J, with 18 bases between the two ends. The CDR3 DNA reads as TGTGCCAGCAGTGACCGCGCAGGGAATAGAAGAACTGAAGCTTTCTTT. Protein: CASSDRAGNRRTEAFF.

The chain combines TRBV28 with TRBJ2-7, with 7 bases that match TRBD1. The CDR3 totals 16 residues. Germline V CDR1 and CDR2: MDHEN, SYDVKM. Losses at the gene ends were 2 bases for V and 0 bases for J; bases not matched to a gene: 7. In nucleotides, the CDR3 is TGTGCCAGCAGTTTACCAGGCAGGGGGTTCTCCTACGAGCAGTACTTC. This encodes CASSLPGRGFSYEQYF. Using reference TRBV28 and TRBJ2-7 for the parts outside the CDR3, the full variable domain is DVKVTQSSRYLVKRTGEKVFLECVQDMDHENMFWYRQDPGLGLRLIYFSYDVKMKEKGDIPEGYSVSREKKERFSLILESASTNQTSMYLCASSLPGRGFSYEQYFGPGTRLTVT.

This sequence joins TRBV24-1 and TRBJ2-3, with 15 positions matching TRBD2. The trim removed 9 bases at V and 8 bases at J, leaving 5 bases unmatched. Germline assignment: CDR1 KGHDR and CDR2 SFDVKD. This CDR3 region has 14 residues. CDR3 protein: CATGPGLAGGTQYF. CDR3 sequence (DNA): TGTGCCACCGGGCCGGGACTAGCGGGGGGTACGCAGTATTTT.